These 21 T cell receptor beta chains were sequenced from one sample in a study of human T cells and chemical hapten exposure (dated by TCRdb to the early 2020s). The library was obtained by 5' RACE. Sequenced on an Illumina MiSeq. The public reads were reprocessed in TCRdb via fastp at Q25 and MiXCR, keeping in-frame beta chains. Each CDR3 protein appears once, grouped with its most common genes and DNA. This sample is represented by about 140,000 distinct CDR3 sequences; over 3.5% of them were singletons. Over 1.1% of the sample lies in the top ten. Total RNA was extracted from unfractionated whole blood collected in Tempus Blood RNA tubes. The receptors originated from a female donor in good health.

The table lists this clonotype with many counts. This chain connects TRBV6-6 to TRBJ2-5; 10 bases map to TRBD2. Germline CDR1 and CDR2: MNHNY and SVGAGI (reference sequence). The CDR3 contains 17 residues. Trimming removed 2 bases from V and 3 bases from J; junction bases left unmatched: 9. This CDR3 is CASSYGSSGGVKETQYF. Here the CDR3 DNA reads TGTGCCAGCAGTTACGGTTCAAGCGGGGGGGTGAAAGAGACCCAGTACTTC.

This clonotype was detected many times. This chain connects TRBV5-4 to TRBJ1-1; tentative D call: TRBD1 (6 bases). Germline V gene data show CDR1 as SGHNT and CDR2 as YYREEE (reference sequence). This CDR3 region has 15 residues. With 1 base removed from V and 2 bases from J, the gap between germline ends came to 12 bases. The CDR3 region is CASSLSGGFNTEAFF. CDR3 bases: TGTGCCAGCAGCTTGTCTGGGGGCTTTAACACTGAAGCTTTCTTT.

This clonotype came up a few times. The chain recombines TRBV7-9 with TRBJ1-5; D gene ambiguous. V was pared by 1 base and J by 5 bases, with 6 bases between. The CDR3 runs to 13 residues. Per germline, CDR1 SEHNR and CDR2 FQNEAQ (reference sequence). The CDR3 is CASSLVGDQPQHF. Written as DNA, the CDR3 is TGTGCCAGCAGCTTAGTTGGAGATCAGCCCCAGCATTTT.

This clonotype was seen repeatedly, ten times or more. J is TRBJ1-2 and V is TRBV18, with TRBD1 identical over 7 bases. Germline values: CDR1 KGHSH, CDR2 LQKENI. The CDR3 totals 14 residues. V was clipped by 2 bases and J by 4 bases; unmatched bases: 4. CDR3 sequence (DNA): TGTGCCAGCTCACCAGAAAGGGACAGCTATGGCTACACCTTC. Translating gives CASSPERDSYGYTF. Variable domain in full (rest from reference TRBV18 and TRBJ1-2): NAGVMQNPRHLVRRRGQEARLRCSPMKGHSHVYWYRQLPEEGLKFMVYLQKENIIDESGMPKERFSAEFPKEGPSILRIQQVVRGDSAAYFCASSPERDSYGYTFGSGTRLTVV.

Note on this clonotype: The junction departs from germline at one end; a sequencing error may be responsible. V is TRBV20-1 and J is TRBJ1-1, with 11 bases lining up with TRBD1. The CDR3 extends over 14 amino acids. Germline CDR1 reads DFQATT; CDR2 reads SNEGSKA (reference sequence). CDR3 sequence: CSARERDRGCRAFF. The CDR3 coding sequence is TGCAGTGCAAGAGAGCGGGACAGGGGGTGTCGAGCTTTCTTT.

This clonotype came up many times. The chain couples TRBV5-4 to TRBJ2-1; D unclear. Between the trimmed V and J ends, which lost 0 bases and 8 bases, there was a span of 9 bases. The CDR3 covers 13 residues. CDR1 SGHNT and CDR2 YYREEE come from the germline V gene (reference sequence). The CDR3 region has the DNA TGTGCCAGCAGCTTGGTTCCGGGCTATGAGCAGTTCTTC. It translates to CASSLVPGYEQFF. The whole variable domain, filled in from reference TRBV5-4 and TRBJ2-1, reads ETGVTQSPTHLIKTRGQQVTLRCSSQSGHNTVSWYQQALGQGPQFIFQYYREEENGRGNFPPRFSGLQFPNYSSELNVNALELDDSALYLCASSLVPGYEQFFGPGTRLTVL.

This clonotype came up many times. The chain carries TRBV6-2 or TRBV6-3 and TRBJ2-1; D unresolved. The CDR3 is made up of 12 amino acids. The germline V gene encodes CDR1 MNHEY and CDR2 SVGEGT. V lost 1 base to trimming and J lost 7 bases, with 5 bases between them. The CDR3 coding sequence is TGTGCCAGCAGTTACTTGGGTAATGAGCAGTTCTTC. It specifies CASSYLGNEQFF.

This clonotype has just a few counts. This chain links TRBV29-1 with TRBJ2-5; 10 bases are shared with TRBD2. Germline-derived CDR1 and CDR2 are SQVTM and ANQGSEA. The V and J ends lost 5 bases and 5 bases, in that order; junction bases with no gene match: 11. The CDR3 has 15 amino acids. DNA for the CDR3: TGCAGCGTTTCCCGACTAGCGGGCGATGTGGAGACCCAGTACTTC. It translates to CSVSRLAGDVETQYF.

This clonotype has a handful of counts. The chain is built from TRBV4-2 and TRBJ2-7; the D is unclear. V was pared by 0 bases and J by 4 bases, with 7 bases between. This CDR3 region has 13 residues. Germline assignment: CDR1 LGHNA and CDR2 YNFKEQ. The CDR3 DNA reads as TGTGCCAGCAGCCAAGATGTCCAGTACGAGCAGTACTTC. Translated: CASSQDVQYEQYF.

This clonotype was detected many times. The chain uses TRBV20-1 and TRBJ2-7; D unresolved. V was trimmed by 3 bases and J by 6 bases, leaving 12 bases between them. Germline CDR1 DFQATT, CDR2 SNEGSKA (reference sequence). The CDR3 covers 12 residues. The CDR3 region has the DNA TGCAGTGCTAGGGACGCAATATCCGAGCAGTACTTC. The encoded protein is CSARDAISEQYF.

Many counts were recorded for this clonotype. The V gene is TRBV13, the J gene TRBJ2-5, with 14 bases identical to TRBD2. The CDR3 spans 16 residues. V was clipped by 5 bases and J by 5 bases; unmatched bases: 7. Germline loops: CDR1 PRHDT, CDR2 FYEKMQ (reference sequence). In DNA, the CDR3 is TGTGCCAGCAGCCGAAAGGGACTAGCGGGAGAGGAGACCCAGTACTTC. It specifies CASSRKGLAGEETQYF.

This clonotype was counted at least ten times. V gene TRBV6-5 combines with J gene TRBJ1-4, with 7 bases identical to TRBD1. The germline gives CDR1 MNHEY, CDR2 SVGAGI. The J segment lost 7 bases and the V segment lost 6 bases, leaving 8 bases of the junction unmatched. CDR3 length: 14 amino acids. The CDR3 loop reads CASRRRDSLEKLFF. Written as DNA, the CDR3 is TGTGCCAGCAGACGCCGGGACAGCCTTGAAAAACTGTTTTTT.

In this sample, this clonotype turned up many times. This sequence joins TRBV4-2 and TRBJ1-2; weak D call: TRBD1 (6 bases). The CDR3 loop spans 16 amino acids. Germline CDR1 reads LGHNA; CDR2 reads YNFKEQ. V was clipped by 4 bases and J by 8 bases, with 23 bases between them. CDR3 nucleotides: TGTGCCAGCAGCCGAACCTCAGGGACGGAGGGGGGCGGCTACACCTTC. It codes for CASSRTSGTEGGGYTF.

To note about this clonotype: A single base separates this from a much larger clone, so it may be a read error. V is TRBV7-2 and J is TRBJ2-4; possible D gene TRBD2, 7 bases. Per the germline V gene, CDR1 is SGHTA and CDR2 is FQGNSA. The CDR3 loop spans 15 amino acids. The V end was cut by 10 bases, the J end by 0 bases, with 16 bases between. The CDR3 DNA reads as TGTGCCACCCACCCGGGGGGCCGAGCCAAAAACATTCAGTACTTC. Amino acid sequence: CATHPGGRAKNIQYF. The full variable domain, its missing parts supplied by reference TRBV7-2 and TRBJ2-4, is GAGVSQSPSNKVTEKGKDVELRCDPISGHTALYWYRQSLGQGLEFLIYFQGNSAPDKSGLPSDRFSAERTGGSVSTLTIQRTQQEDSAVYLCATHPGGRAKNIQYFGAGTRLSVL.

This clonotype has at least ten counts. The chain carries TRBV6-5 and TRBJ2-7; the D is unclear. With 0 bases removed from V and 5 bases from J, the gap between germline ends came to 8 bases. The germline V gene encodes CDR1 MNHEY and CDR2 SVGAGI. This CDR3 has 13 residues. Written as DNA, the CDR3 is TGTGCCAGCAGTTACTCAGACGAAAACGAGCAGTACTTC. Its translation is CASSYSDENEQYF.

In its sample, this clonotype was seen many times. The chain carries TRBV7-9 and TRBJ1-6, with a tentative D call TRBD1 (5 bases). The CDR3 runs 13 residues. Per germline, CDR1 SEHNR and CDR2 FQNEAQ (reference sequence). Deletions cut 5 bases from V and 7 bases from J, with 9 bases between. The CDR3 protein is CASSRSGNSPLHF. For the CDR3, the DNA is TGTGCCAGCAGCCGATCAGGGAATTCACCCCTCCACTTT.

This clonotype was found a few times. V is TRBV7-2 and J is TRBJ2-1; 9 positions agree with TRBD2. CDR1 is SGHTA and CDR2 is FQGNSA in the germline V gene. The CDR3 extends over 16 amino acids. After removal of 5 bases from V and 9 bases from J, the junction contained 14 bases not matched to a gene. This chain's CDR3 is CASSLNLAGQGGEQFF. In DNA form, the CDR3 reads TGTGCCAGCAGCCTCAACCTAGCGGGGCAAGGAGGTGAGCAGTTCTTC. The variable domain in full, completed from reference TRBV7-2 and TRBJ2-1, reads GAGVSQSPSNKVTEKGKDVELRCDPISGHTALYWYRQSLGQGLEFLIYFQGNSAPDKSGLPSDRFSAERTGGSVSTLTIQRTQQEDSAVYLCASSLNLAGQGGEQFFGPGTRLTVL.

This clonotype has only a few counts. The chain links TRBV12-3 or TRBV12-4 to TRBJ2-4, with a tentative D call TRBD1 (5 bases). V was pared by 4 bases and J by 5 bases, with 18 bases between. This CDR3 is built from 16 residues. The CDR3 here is CASSSHRNNLENIQYF. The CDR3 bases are TGTGCCAGCAGTTCCCACAGGAATAACTTGGAAAACATTCAGTACTTC.

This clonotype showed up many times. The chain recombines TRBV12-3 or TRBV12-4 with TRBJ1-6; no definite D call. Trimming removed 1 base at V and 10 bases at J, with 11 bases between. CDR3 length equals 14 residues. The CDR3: CASSLDQLVSPLHF. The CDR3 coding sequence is TGTGCCAGCAGTTTAGATCAGCTTGTGTCACCCCTCCACTTT.

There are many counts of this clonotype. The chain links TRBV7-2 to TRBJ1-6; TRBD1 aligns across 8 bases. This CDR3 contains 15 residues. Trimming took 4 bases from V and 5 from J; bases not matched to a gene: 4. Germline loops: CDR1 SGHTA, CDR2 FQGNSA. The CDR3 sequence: CASSWGQVDNSPLHF. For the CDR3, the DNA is TGTGCCAGCAGCTGGGGACAGGTGGATAATTCACCCCTCCACTTT.

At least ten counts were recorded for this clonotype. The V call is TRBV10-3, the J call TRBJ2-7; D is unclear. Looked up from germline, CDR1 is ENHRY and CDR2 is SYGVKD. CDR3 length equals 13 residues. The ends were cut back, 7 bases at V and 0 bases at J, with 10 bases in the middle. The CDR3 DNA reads TGTGCCATCAAGGTCACCTCCTCCTACGAGCAGTACTTC. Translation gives CAIKVTSSYEQYF.